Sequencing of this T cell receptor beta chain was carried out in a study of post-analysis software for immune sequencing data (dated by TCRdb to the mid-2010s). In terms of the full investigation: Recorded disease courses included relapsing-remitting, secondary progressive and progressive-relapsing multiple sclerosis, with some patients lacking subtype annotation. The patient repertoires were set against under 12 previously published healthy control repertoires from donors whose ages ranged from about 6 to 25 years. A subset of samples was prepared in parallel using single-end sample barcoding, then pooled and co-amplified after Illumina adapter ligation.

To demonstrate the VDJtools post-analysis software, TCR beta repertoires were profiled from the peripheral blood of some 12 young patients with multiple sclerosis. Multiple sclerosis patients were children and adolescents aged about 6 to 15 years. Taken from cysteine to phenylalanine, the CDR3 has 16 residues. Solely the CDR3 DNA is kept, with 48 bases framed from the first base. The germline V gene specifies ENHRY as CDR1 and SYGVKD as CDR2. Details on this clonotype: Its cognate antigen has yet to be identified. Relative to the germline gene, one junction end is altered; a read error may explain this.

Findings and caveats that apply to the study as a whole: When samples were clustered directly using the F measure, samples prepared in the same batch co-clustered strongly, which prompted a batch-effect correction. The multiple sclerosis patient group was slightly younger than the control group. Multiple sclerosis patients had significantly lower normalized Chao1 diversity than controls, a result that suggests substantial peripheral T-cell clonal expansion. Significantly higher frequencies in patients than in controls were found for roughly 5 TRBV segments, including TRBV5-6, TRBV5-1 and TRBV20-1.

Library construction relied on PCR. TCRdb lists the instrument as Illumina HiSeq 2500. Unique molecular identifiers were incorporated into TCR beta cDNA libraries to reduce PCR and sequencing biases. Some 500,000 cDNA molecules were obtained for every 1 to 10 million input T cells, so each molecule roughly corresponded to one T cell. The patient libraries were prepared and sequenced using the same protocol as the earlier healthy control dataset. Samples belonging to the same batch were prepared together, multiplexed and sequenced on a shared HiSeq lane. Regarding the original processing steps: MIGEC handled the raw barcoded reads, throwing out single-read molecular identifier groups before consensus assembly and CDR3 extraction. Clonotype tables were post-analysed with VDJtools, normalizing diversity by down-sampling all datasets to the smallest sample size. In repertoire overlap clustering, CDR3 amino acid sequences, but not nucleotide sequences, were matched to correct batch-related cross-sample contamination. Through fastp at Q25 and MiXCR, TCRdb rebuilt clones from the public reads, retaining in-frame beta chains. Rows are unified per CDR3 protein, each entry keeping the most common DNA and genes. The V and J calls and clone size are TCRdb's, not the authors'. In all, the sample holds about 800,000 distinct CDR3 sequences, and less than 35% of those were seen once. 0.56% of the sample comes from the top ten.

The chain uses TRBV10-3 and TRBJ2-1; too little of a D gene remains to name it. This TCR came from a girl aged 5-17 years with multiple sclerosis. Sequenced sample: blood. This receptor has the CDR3 CAISIPTERSYNGQFF. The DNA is TGTGCCATCAGCATACCGACTGAAAGATCCTACAATGGGCAGTTCTTC.